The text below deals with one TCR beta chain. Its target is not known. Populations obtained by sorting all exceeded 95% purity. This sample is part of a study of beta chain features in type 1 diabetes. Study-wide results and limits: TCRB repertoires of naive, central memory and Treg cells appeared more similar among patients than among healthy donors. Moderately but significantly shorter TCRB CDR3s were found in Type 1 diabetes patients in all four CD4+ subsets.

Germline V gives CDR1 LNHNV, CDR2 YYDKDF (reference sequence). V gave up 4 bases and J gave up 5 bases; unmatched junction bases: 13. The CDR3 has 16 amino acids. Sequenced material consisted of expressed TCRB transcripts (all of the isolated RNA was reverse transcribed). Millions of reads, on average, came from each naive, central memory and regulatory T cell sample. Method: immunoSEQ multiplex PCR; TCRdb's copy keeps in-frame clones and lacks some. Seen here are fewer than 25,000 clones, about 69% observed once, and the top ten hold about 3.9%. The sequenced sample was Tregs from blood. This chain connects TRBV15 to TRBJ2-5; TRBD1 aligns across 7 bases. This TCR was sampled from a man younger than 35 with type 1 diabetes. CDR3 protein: CATSNSLDRVLETQYF. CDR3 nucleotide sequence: TGTGCCACCAGCAACTCCTTAGACAGGGTGTTGGAGACCCAGTACTTC.